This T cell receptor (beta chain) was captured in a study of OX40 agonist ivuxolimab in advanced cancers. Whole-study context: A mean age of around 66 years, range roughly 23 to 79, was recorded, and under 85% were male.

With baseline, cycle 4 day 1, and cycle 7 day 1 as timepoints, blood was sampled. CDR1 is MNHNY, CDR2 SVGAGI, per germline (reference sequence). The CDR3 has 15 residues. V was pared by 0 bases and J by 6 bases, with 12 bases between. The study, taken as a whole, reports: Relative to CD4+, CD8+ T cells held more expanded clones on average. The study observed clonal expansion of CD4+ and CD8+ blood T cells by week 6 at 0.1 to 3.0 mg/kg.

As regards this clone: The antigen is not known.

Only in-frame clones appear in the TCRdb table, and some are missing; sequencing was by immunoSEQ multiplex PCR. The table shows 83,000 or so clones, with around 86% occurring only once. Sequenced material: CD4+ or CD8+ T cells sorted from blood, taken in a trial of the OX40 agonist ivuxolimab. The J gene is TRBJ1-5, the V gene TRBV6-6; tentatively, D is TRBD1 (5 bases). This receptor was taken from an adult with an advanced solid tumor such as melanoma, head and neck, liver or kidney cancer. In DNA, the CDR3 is TGTGCCAGCAGTTACTCGAGGACAAGAGGTCAGCCCCAGCATTTT. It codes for CASSYSRTRGQPQHF.